This T cell receptor beta chain came from a study of cytomegalovirus exposure and HLA in healthy donors. Study-wide results and caveats: Later analysis showed most CMV-associated TCR beta chains appearing HLA-restricted.

Notes on this clone: Its matching antigen is unknown.

Germline V gene data show CDR1 as SGHRS and CDR2 as YFSETQ. This CDR3 contains 17 residues. V shed 4 bases, J shed 0 bases, and the junction held 9 bases outside the gene matches. It was with 60 Vbeta and 13 Jbeta primers that the PCR ran. TCRdb keeps only in-frame clones here, not all; method: immunoSEQ multiplex PCR. This sample's table reports more than 95,000 clones. This chain joins TRBV5-1 and TRBJ1-3, with 8 nucleotides matching TRBD1. This TCR was recovered from a man aged 18 to 29 in good health and CMV-seronegative. Sequencing was done on a sample of PBMCs. CDR3 in amino acids: CASSIGQGKFSGNTIYF. DNA for the CDR3: TGCGCCAGCAGCATCGGACAGGGTAAATTCTCTGGAAACACCATATATTTT.